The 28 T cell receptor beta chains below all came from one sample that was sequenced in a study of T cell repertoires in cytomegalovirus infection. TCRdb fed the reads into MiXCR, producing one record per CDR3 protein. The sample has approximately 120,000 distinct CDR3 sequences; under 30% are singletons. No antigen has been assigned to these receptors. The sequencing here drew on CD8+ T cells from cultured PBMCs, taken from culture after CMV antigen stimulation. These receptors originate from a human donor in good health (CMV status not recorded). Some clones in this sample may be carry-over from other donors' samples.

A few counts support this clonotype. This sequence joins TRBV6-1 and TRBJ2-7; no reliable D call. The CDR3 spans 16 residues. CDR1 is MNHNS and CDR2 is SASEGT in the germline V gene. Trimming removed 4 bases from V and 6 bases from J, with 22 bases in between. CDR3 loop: CASSVGRDRSSSEQYF. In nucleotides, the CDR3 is TGTGCCAGCAGTGTAGGGCGAGACCGGTCTAGTAGCGAGCAGTACTTC.

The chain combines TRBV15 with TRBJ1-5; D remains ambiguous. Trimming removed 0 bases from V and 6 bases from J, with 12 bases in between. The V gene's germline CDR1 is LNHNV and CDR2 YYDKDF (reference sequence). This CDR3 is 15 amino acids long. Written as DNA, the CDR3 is TGTGCCACCAGCAGAGATGATGGGTTGAGTCAGCCCCAGCATTTT. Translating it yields CATSRDDGLSQPQHF.

CDR3 coding DNA: TGCGCCAGCAGCCACCCCTTGAGGAACACTGAAGCTTTCTTT. Its protein is CASSHPLRNTEAFF. The chain has TRBV4-1 and TRBJ1-1, with no clear D. This CDR3 comprises 14 residues. Trimming pared 3 bases from V and 1 base from J, leaving 9 bases between. Germline V CDR1 and CDR2: MGHRA, YSYEKL.

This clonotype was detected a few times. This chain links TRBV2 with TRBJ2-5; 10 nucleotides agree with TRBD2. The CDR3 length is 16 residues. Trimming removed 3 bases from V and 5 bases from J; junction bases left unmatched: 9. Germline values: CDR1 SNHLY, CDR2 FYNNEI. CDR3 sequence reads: CASSDSSGGAFETQYF. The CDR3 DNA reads TGTGCCAGCAGTGATTCGAGCGGGGGGGCCTTTGAGACCCAGTACTTC.

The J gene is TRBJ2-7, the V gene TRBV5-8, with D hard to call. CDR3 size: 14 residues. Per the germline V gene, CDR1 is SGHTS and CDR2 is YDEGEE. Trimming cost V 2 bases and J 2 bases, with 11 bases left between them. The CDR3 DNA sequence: TGTGCCAGCAGCTTAAGAAGGCTCCCCTACGAGCAGTACTTC. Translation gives CASSLRRLPYEQYF.

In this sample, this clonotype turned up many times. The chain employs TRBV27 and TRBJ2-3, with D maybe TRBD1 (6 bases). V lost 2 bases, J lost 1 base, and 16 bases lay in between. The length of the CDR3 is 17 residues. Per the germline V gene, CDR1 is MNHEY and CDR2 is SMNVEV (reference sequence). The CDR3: CASSLQQGPKGTDTQYF. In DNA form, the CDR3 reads TGTGCCAGCAGTTTACAACAGGGCCCTAAAGGCACAGATACGCAGTATTTT.

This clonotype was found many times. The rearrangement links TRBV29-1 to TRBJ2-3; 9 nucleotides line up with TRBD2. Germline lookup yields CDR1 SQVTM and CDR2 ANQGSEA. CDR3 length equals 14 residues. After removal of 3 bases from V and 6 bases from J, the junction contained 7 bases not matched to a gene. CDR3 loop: CSVDLAGLGDTQYF. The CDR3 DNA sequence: TGCAGCGTTGACCTAGCGGGGCTCGGGGATACGCAGTATTTT.

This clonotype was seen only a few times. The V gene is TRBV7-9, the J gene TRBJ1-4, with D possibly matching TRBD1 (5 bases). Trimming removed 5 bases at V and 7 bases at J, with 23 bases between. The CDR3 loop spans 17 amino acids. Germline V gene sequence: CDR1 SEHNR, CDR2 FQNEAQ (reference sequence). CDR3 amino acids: CASSPLKSGHGGEKLFF. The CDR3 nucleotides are TGTGCCAGCAGCCCCCTTAAATCGGGGCACGGGGGTGAAAAACTGTTTTTT. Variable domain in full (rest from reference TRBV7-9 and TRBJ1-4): DTGVSQNPRHKITKRGQNVTFRCDPISEHNRLYWYRQTLGQGPEFLTYFQNEAQLEKSRLLSDRFSAERPKGSFSTLEIQRTEQGDSAMYLCASSPLKSGHGGEKLFFGSGTQLSVL.

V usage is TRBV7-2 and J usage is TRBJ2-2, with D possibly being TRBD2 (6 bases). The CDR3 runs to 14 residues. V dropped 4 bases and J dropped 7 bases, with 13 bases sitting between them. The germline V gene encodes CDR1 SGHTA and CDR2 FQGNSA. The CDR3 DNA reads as TGTGCCAGCAGCTGGGCGTTGGGAGGCGGGGAGCTGTTTTTT. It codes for CASSWALGGGELFF.

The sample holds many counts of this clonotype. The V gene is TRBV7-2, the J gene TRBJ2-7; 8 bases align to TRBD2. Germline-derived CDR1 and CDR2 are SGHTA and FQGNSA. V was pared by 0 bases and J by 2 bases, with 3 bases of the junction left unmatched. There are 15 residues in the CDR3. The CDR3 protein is CASSLASGAPYEQYF. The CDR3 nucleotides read TGTGCCAGCAGCTTAGCTAGCGGGGCCCCCTACGAGCAGTACTTC.

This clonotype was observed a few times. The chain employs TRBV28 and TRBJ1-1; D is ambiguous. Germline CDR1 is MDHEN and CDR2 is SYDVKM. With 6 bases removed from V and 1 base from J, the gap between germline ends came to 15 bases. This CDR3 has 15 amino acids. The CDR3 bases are TGTGCCAGCAGCGCGACAACTTTGCGGAACACTGAAGCTTTCTTT. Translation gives CASSATTLRNTEAFF.

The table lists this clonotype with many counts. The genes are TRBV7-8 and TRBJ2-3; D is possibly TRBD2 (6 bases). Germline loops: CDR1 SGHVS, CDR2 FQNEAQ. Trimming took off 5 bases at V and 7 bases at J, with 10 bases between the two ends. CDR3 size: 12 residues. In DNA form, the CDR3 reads TGTGCCAGCAGCCCGACTAGAAATACGCAGTATTTT. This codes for CASSPTRNTQYF.

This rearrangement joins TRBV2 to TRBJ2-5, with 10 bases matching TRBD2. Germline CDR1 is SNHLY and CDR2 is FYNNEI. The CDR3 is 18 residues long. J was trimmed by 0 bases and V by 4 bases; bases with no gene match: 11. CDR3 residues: CASSGPGTSDTNQETQYF. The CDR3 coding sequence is TGTGCCAGCAGTGGACCCGGGACTAGCGACACGAACCAAGAGACCCAGTACTTC.

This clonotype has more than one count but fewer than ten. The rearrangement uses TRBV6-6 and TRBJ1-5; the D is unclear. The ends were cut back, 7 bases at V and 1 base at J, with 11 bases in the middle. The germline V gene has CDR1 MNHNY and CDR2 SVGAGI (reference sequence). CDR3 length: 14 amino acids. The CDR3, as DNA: TGTGCCAGCACCTCCGGAGCCAGCAATCAGCCCCAGCATTTT. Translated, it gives CASTSGASNQPQHF.

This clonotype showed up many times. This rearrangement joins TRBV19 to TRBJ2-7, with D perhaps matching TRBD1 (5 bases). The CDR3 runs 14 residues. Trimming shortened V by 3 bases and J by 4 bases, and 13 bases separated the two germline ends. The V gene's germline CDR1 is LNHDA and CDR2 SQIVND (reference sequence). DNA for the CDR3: TGTGCCAGTAGTATGCAGGGAACTATTTACGAGCAGTACTTC. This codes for CASSMQGTIYEQYF.

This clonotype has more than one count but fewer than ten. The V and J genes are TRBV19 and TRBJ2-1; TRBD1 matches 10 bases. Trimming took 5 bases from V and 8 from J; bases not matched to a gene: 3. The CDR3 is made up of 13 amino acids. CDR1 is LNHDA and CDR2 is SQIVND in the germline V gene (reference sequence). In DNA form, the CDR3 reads TGTGCCAGTAGTGGGACAGGGGTTCATGAGCAGTTCTTC. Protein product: CASSGTGVHEQFF.

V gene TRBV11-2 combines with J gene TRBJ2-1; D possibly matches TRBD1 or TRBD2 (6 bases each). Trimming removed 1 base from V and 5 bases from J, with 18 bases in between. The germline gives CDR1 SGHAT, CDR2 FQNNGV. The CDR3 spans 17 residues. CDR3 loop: CASSLGERGGINNEQFF. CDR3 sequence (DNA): TGTGCCAGCAGCTTAGGGGAAAGAGGGGGGATAAACAATGAGCAGTTCTTC.

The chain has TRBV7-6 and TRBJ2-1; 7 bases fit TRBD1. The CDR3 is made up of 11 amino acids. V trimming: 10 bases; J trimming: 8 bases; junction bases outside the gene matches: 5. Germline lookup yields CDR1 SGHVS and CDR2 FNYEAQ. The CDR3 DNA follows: TGTGCCACACCCCAGGGGGATGAGCAGTTCTTC. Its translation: CATPQGDEQFF. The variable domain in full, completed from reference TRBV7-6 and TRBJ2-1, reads GAGVSQSPRYKVTKRGQDVALRCDPISGHVSLYWYRQALGQGPEFLTYFNYEAQQDKSGLPNDRFSAERPEGSISTLTIQRTEQRDSAMYRCATPQGDEQFFGPGTRLTVL.

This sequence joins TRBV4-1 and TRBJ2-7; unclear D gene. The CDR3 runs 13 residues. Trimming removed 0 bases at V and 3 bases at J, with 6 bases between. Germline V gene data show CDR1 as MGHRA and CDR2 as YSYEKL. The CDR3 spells CASSQDAGYEQYF. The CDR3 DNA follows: TGCGCCAGCAGCCAAGATGCTGGCTACGAGCAGTACTTC.

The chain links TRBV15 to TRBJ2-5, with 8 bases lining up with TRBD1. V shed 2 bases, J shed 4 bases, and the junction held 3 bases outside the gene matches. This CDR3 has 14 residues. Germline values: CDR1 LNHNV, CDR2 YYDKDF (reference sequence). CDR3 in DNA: TGTGCCACCAGCAGAACAGGGGGAGGAGAGACCCAGTACTTC. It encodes CATSRTGGGETQYF.

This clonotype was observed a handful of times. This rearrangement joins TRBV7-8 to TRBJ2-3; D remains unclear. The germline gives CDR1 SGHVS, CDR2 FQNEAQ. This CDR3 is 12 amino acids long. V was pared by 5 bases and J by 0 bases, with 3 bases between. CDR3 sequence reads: CASSASTDTQYF. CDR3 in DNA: TGTGCCAGCAGCGCCAGCACAGATACGCAGTATTTT.

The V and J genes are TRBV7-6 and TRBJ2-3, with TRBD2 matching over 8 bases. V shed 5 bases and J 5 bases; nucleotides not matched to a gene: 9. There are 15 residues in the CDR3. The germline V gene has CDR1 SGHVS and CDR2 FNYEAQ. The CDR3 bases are TGTGCCAGCAGCAAATCAACGGGGGGGCAAGATACGCAGTATTTT. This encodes CASSKSTGGQDTQYF. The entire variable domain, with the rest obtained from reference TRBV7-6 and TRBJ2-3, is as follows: GAGVSQSPRYKVTKRGQDVALRCDPISGHVSLYWYRQALGQGPEFLTYFNYEAQQDKSGLPNDRFSAERPEGSISTLTIQRTEQRDSAMYRCASSKSTGGQDTQYFGPGTRLTVL.

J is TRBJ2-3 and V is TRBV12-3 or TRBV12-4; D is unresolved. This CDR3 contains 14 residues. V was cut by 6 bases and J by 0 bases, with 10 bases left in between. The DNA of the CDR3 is TGTGCCAGCAGAGGTTCGCCTAGCACAGATACGCAGTATTTT. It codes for CASRGSPSTDTQYF.

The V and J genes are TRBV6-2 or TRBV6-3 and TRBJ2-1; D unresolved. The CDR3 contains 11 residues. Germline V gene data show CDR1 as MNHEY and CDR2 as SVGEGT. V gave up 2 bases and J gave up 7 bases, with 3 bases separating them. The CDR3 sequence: CASSYANEQFF. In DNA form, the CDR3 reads TGTGCCAGCAGTTACGCGAATGAGCAGTTCTTC.

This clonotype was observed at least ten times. The CDR3 loop is CSAGLLDRLDYEQYF. The DNA for the CDR3 is TGCAGTGCTGGGTTATTGGACAGACTTGACTACGAGCAGTACTTC. The chain couples TRBV20-1 to TRBJ2-7; the D gene is possibly TRBD1 (6 bases). Trimming took 5 bases from V and 3 from J, leaving 20 bases between them. The V gene's germline CDR1 is DFQATT and CDR2 SNEGSKA (reference sequence). The CDR3 extends over 15 amino acids.

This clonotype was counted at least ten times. The CDR3 protein is CASSLGFLAGAFSYEQYF. In DNA, the CDR3 is TGTGCCAGCAGCTTAGGTTTTTTAGCGGGGGCGTTTTCCTACGAGCAGTACTTC. The chain is built from TRBV7-8 and TRBJ2-7; 9 bases fit TRBD2. Germline trimming cut 1 base from V and 1 base from J; bases unmatched to any gene: 11. From germline, CDR1 is SGHVS and CDR2 FQNEAQ. The CDR3 is 18 amino acids.

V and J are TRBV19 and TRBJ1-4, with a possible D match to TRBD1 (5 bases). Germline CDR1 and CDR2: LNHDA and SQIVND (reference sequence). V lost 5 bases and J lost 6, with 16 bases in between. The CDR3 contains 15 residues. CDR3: CASSLAGSWHEKLFF. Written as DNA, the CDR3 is TGTGCCAGTAGTTTAGCAGGGAGTTGGCATGAAAAACTGTTTTTT.

The CDR3 reads CATEVGIGTGELFF. In DNA form, the CDR3 reads TGTGCCACCGAGGTCGGGATCGGGACCGGGGAGCTGTTTTTT. The chain links TRBV2 to TRBJ2-2, with D possibly matching TRBD2 (5 bases). CDR3 length: 14 amino acids. V lost 10 bases, J lost 5 bases, and 17 bases lay in between. Germline CDR1 SNHLY, CDR2 FYNNEI.